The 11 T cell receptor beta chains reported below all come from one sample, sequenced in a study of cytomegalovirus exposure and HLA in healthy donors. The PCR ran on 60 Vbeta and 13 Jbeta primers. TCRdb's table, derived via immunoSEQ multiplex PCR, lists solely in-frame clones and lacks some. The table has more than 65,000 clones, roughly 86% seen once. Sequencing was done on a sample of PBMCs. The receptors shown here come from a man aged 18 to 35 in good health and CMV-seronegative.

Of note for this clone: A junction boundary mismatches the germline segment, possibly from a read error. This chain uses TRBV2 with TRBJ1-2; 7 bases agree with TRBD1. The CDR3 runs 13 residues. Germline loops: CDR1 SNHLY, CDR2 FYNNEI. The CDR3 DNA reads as TGTGCCAGCAGCGAAGACAGGGTCTCTGGCTACACCTTC. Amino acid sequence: CASSEDRVSGYTF.

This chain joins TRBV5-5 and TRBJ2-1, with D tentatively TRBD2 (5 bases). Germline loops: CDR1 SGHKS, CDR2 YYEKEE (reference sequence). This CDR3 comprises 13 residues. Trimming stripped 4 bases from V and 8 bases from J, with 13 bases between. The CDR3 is CASSHTSSYEQFF. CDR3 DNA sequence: TGTGCCAGCAGCCATACTAGTTCCTATGAGCAGTTCTTC.

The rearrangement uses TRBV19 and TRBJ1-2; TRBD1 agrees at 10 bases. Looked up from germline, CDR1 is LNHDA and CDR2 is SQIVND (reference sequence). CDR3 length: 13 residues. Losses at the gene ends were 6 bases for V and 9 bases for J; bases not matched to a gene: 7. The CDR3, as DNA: TGTGCCAGTAGCCTGGGACAGGGGAGTCGCTACACCTTC. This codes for CASSLGQGSRYTF.

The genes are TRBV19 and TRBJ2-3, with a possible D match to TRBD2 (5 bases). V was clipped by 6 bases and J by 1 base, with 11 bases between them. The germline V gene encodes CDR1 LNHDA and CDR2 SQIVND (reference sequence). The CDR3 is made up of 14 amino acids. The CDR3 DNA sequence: TGTGCCAGTAGGACCGGCGGGCGCACAGATACGCAGTATTTT. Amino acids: CASRTGGRTDTQYF.

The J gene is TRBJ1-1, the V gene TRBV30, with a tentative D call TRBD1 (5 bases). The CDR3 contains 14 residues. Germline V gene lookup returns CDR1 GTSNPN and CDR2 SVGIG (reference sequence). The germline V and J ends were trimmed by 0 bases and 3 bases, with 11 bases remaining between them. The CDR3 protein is CAWSVPSRDTEAFF. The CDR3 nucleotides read TGTGCCTGGAGTGTACCCTCCAGGGACACTGAAGCTTTCTTT.

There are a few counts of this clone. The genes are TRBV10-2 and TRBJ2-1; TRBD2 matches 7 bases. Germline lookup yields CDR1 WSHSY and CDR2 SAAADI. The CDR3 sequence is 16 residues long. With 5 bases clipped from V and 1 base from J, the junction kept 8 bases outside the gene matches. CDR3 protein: CASSLLGEGSYNEQFF. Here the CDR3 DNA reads TGCGCCAGCAGTCTATTGGGGGAGGGGTCCTACAATGAGCAGTTCTTC.

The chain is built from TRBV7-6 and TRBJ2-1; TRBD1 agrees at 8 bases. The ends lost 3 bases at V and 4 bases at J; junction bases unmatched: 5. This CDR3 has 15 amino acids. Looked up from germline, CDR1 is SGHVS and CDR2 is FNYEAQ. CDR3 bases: TGTGCCAGCAGCTTGGGACAGGCTGATTACAATGAGCAGTTCTTC. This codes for CASSLGQADYNEQFF.

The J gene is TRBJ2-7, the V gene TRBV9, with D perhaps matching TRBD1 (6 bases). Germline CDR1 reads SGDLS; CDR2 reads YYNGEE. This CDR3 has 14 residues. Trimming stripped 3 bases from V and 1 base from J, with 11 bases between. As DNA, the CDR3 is TGTGCCAGCAGCGCTGGGACATCATCCTACGAGCAGTACTTC. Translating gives CASSAGTSSYEQYF.

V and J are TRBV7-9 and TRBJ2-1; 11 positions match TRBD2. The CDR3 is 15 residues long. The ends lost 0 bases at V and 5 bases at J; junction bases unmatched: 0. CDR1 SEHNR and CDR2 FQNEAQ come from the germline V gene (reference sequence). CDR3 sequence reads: CASSLASGRDNEQFF. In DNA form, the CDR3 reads TGTGCCAGCAGCTTAGCTAGCGGGAGGGACAATGAGCAGTTCTTC.

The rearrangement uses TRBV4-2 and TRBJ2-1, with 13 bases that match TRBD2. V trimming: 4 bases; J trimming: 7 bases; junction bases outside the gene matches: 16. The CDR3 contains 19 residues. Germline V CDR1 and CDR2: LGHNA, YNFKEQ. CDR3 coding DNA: TGTGCCAGCAGCCGGACAGGGGGGACTAGCGGGGAACGACGGAATGAGCAGTTCTTC. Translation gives CASSRTGGTSGERRNEQFF.

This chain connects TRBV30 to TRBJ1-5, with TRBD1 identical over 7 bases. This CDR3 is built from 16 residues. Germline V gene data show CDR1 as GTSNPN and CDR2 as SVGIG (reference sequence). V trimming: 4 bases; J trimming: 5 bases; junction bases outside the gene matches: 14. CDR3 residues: CAWNPRGDLNYQPQHF. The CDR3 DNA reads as TGTGCCTGGAACCCCAGGGGGGACCTCAACTATCAGCCCCAGCATTTT.